The 9 T cell receptor beta chains below come from one sample, sequenced in a study of blood T cell repertoires in COVID-19. Generated by immunoSEQ multiplex PCR, the TCRdb table keeps only in-frame clones and is missing some. The sample holds approximately 280,000 clones, more than 75% seen once. The sample was PBMCs or T cells enriched from blood (not recorded which). The receptors come from a woman between 18 and 29 years old who had recovered from COVID-19.

The rearrangement links TRBV3-1 (or the pseudogene TRBV3-2) to TRBJ2-3, with a possible D match to TRBD2 (5 bases). The CDR3 runs 14 residues. Germline V CDR1 and CDR2: LGHDT, YNNKEL (reference sequence). The germline V and J ends were trimmed by 1 base and 4 bases, with 9 bases remaining between them. The CDR3 loop reads CASSQGSSSDTQYF. The CDR3 DNA reads as TGTGCCAGCAGCCAAGGCTCTAGCTCAGATACGCAGTATTTT.

The rearrangement uses TRBV6-5 and TRBJ1-6; D not resolved. Trimming left V 6 bases short and J 6 bases short, with 12 bases between. Germline lookup yields CDR1 MNHEY and CDR2 SVGAGI. The CDR3 sequence is 14 residues long. CDR3 nucleotides: TGTGCCAGCAGGAGGGCAGTTCGTAATTCACCCCTCCACTTT. Translated, it gives CASRRAVRNSPLHF.

This rearrangement joins TRBV29-1 to TRBJ2-5; possibly TRBD2 for D (6 bases). The V gene lost 4 bases and the J gene lost 4 bases, with 10 bases spanning the gap. The CDR3 covers 12 residues. The germline V gene encodes CDR1 SQVTM and CDR2 ANQGSEA. The CDR3 sequence: CSVVQGGETQYF. CDR3 sequence (DNA): TGCAGCGTTGTTCAGGGAGGAGAGACCCAGTACTTC.

J is TRBJ2-3 and V is TRBV7-9, with TRBD2 identical over 14 bases. This CDR3 has 18 residues. Unmatched junction bases numbered 9, after V lost 5 bases and J lost 2 bases. The germline CDR1 and CDR2 sequences are SEHNR and FQNEAQ (reference sequence). The chain's CDR3 is CASSTRTSGGSHTDTQYF. CDR3 coding DNA: TGTGCCAGCAGCACCCGGACTAGCGGGGGGTCGCACACAGATACGCAGTATTTT.

V usage is TRBV5-1 and J usage is TRBJ2-3; TRBD2 might be the D (6 bases). The CDR3 loop spans 17 amino acids. Trimming took off 0 bases at V and 2 bases at J, with 16 bases between the two ends. Germline V lookup: CDR1 SGHRS, CDR2 YFSETQ. The CDR3 sequence: CASSLGGGPGDTDTQYF. The CDR3 DNA reads TGCGCCAGCAGCTTGGGTGGAGGGCCGGGCGACACAGATACGCAGTATTTT.

This chain connects TRBV29-1 to TRBJ2-1, with 7 bases that match TRBD1. The J segment lost 4 bases and the V segment lost 4 bases, leaving 10 bases of the junction unmatched. The CDR3 covers 15 residues. CDR1 is SQVTM, CDR2 ANQGSEA, per germline. Here the CDR3 reads CSVGWWQGDYNEQFF. The CDR3 DNA reads as TGCAGCGTTGGCTGGTGGCAGGGGGATTACAATGAGCAGTTCTTC.

Only one count was recorded for this clone. This rearrangement joins TRBV5-1 to TRBJ2-2; 8 bases line up with TRBD1. This CDR3 contains 17 residues. J was trimmed by 2 bases and V by 4 bases; bases with no gene match: 10. Germline assignment: CDR1 SGHRS and CDR2 YFSETQ. CDR3 sequence reads: CASSGGQGDSNTGELFF. The CDR3 nucleotides read TGCGCCAGCAGCGGCGGACAGGGTGACTCCAACACCGGGGAGCTGTTTTTT.

V gene TRBV30 combines with J gene TRBJ1-4, with 10 bases aligning to TRBD1. The V segment lost 5 bases and the J segment 5 bases; nucleotides outside the gene matches: 2. CDR3 length: 13 residues. Germline lookup yields CDR1 GTSNPN and CDR2 SVGIG (reference sequence). The CDR3 loop reads CAWGTGANEKLFF. In nucleotides, the CDR3 is TGTGCCTGGGGGACAGGGGCCAATGAAAAACTGTTTTTT. Complete variable domain (other parts from reference TRBV30 and TRBJ1-4): SQTIHQWPATLVQPVGSPLSLECTVEGTSNPNLYWYRQAAGRGLQLLFYSVGIGQISSEVPQNLSASRPQDRQFILSSKKLLLSDSGFYLCAWGTGANEKLFFGSGTQLSVL.

The V and J genes are TRBV18 and TRBJ2-1, with 12 bases identical to TRBD2. Trimming at V came to 1 base and at J to 9 bases, leaving 4 bases not matched to a gene. The CDR3 has 15 amino acids. The germline V gene has CDR1 KGHSH and CDR2 LQKENI. CDR3 in DNA: TGTGCCAGCTCACCACAGACTAGCGGGAGTGGTGAGCAGTTCTTC. It codes for CASSPQTSGSGEQFF.